This entry features one T cell receptor (beta chain) sequence. The sample belongs to a study of control samples from healthy donors and cancer patients. The CDR3 loop spans 14 amino acids. J lost 8 bases, V lost 2 bases, and 8 bases had no gene match. Germline CDR1 and CDR2: SGHAT and FQNNGV. Using immunoSEQ multiplex PCR, the repertoire was profiled, and TCRdb retains in-frame clones only, with some absent. The sample consists of 150,000 to 200,000 clones, 88% of them appearing once. This receptor was taken from a man younger than 35 in good health. Sequences were obtained from blood. This chain links TRBV11-2 with TRBJ1-2; 7 bases agree with TRBD1. The CDR3 DNA reads as TGTGCCAGCAGCTTAAGAACAGGGGACGAGGGCTACACCTTC. It codes for CASSLRTGDEGYTF.